The present T cell receptor (beta chain) was sequenced within a study of Graves' ophthalmopathy and Graves' hyperthyroidism. V was clipped by 0 bases and J by 5 bases; unmatched bases: 4. CDR1 SEHNR and CDR2 FQNEAQ come from the germline V gene (reference sequence). This CDR3 has 14 amino acids. This clonotype was detected many times. Amplification from RNA transcripts yielded the TCR beta CDR3 regions. Second-round multiplex PCR came after first-round RT-PCR with HTBI primers. TCRdb fed the multiplex PCR reads into MiXCR, producing one record per CDR3 protein. The sample lists about 220,000 distinct CDR3 sequences, roughly 21% seen once, with roughly 39% in the top ten.

The TCR was taken from a woman aged 45 to 65 with Graves' ophthalmopathy. The specimen sequenced was peripheral blood. The chain has TRBV7-9 and TRBJ2-7; 7 nucleotides match TRBD2. The CDR3 nucleotides read TGTGCCAGCAGCTTAGCGCTGGGGGGGAACGAGCAGTACTTC. As protein: CASSLALGGNEQYF. Combining the CDR3 with reference TRBV7-9 and TRBJ2-7 gives the whole variable domain DTGVSQNPRHKITKRGQNVTFRCDPISEHNRLYWYRQTLGQGPEFLTYFQNEAQLEKSRLLSDRFSAERPKGSFSTLEIQRTEQGDSAMYLCASSLALGGNEQYFGPGTRLTVT.